The 29 T cell receptor beta chains given below trace back to one sample, sequenced in a study of T cells after yellow fever vaccination. TCRdb reanalysed the 5' RACE reads using MiXCR and keeps one entry per CDR3 protein. The sample yields about 300,000 distinct CDR3 sequences, around 10% seen once. The sequenced sample was CD4+ T cells sorted from PBMCs, obtained 5 days after the yellow fever booster vaccination. The receptors stem from a man between 18 and 29 years old who received the YFV17D yellow fever vaccine.

The rearrangement uses TRBV7-2 and TRBJ2-7; tentatively, D is TRBD1 (5 bases). Germline lookup yields CDR1 SGHTA and CDR2 FQGNSA. This CDR3 has 14 residues. V was pared by 5 bases and J by 0 bases, with 11 bases between. In nucleotides, the CDR3 is TGTGCCAGCAGCGCGACAGCCCGCTCCTACGAGCAGTACGTC. Translated: CASSATARSYEQYV.

The CDR3 is CASSLVGQDNYEQYF. In nucleotides, the CDR3 is TGTGCCAGCAGCTTGGTAGGACAGGACAACTACGAGCAGTACTTC. The rearrangement uses TRBV5-5 and TRBJ2-7; 7 bases match TRBD1. CDR1 is SGHKS, CDR2 YYEKEE, per germline (reference sequence). V gave up 0 bases and J gave up 3 bases; unmatched junction bases: 6. The CDR3 length is 15 residues.

This clonotype was detected ten times or more. The chain joins TRBV10-3 to TRBJ2-3, with 8 bases aligning to TRBD2. Germline V gene lookup returns CDR1 ENHRY and CDR2 SYGVKD. This CDR3 contains 15 residues. The trim removed 10 bases at V and 8 bases at J, leaving 17 bases unmatched. CDR3 in amino acids: CATKGSGAPAGTQYF. The CDR3 DNA sequence: TGTGCCACGAAGGGTAGCGGGGCTCCCGCGGGTACGCAGTATTTT.

The CDR3 here is CASSLATAQGGGYTF. CDR3 coding DNA: TGTGCCAGCAGCTTAGCGACTGCGCAAGGGGGGGGCTACACCTTC. The chain uses TRBV7-2 and TRBJ1-2; TRBD1 might be the D (6 bases). Trimming cost V 0 bases and J 8 bases, with 16 bases left between them. From germline, CDR1 is SGHTA and CDR2 FQGNSA. The length of the CDR3 is 15 residues.

The gene calls are TRBV7-9 and TRBJ2-3; D unresolved. Trimming pared 5 bases from V and 4 bases from J, leaving 10 bases between. The germline CDR1 and CDR2 sequences are SEHNR and FQNEAQ (reference sequence). The length of the CDR3 is 13 residues. The DNA of the CDR3 is TGTGCCAGCAGCCGAGGAGAGCCAGATACGCAGTATTTT. Its protein is CASSRGEPDTQYF.

J is TRBJ2-1 and V is TRBV5-5; D gene unclear. The CDR3 has 16 amino acids. Trimming left V 4 bases short and J 0 bases short, with 14 bases between. The germline V gene encodes CDR1 SGHKS and CDR2 YYEKEE (reference sequence). The CDR3 region is CASSTSTTSSYNEQFF. The CDR3 region has the DNA TGTGCCAGCAGCACCTCGACCACCAGCTCCTACAATGAGCAGTTCTTC.

This clonotype was seen only once. This rearrangement joins TRBV18 to TRBJ2-3, with a tentative D call TRBD2 (5 bases). The CDR3 sequence is 16 residues long. The V and J ends lost 4 bases and 3 bases respectively, with 17 bases between them. The germline gives CDR1 KGHSH, CDR2 LQKENI. The CDR3 reads CASSRFLRAETDTQYF. In nucleotides, the CDR3 is TGTGCCAGCTCACGGTTTCTGCGGGCCGAGACAGATACGCAGTATTTT.

Many counts were recorded for this clonotype. The chain has TRBV2 and TRBJ2-2; D is perhaps TRBD2 (6 bases). CDR3 length: 14 residues. In germline, CDR1 is SNHLY, CDR2 FYNNEI. Trimming took 3 bases from V and 5 from J, leaving 10 bases between them. The CDR3 DNA is TGTGCCAGCAGTGATCCAGGGAGGACCGGGGAGCTGTTTTTT. Translated, it gives CASSDPGRTGELFF. The full variable domain, completed using reference TRBV2 and TRBJ2-2, is EPEVTQTPSHQVTQMGQEVILRCVPISNHLYFYWYRQILGQKVEFLVSFYNNEISEKSEIFDDQFSVERPDGSNFTLKIRSTKLEDSAMYFCASSDPGRTGELFFGEGSRLTVL.

The chain recombines TRBV7-3 with TRBJ2-3; unclear D gene. The V gene's germline CDR1 is SGHTA and CDR2 FQGTGA. V was cut by 1 base and J by 3 bases, with 11 bases left in between. This CDR3 has 15 residues. CDR3 coding DNA: TGTGCCAGCAGCTTAAGTGTCGTAGGGACAGATACGCAGTATTTT. This sequence encodes CASSLSVVGTDTQYF.

As regards this clonotype: Relative to the germline gene, one junction end is altered; a read error may explain this. V is TRBV4-2 and J is TRBJ2-2; 7 positions match TRBD2. This CDR3 contains 17 residues. Looked up from germline, CDR1 is LGHNA and CDR2 is YNFKEQ. CDR3 sequence (DNA): TGTGCCAACAGCCGCAAAGGGGAGGGGTTGGCGTTCGGGGAGCTGTTTTTT. Amino acids: CANSRKGEGLAFGELFF.

The chain combines TRBV7-8 with TRBJ2-7, with D unclear. CDR1 is SGHVS, CDR2 FQNEAQ, per germline. The CDR3 is 12 amino acids. V lost 3 bases and J lost 4, with 7 bases in between. The CDR3 loop is CASSFGRYEQYF. The CDR3 nucleotides are TGTGCCAGCAGCTTTGGGCGATACGAGCAGTACTTC.

DNA of the CDR3: TGTGCCAGCACCCCCTTGCGCTGGAGCTACGAGCAGTACGTC. Its protein is CASTPLRWSYEQYV. The gene calls are TRBV3-1 and TRBJ2-7; no reliable D call. Germline CDR1 LGHDT, CDR2 YNNKEL (reference sequence). V lost 7 bases and J 3 bases, leaving 16 bases between the germline ends. The CDR3 sequence is 14 residues long.

In this sample, this clonotype turned up a few times. This chain connects TRBV29-1 to TRBJ2-1; TRBD1 might be the D (5 bases). Germline CDR1 SQVTM, CDR2 ANQGSEA. The CDR3 is 13 amino acids. The ends were cut back, 7 bases at V and 1 base at J, with 11 bases in the middle. CDR3 in DNA: TGCAGCGCTAGACAGTTGTCCTACAATGAGCAGTTCTTC. It translates to CSARQLSYNEQFF.

This clonotype has a handful of counts. The chain links TRBV5-6 to TRBJ2-5, with 11 bases lining up with TRBD1. The CDR3 length is 14 residues. J was trimmed by 5 bases and V by 2 bases; bases with no gene match: 2. Germline CDR1 reads SGHDT; CDR2 reads YYEEEE. The CDR3 sequence: CASSFRDRGETQYF. CDR3 nucleotides: TGTGCCAGCAGCTTCAGGGACAGGGGGGAGACCCAGTACTTC.

This clonotype was counted between two and nine times. This rearrangement joins TRBV27 to TRBJ2-1; the D is unclear. The length of the CDR3 is 14 residues. CDR1 MNHEY and CDR2 SMNVEV come from the germline V gene (reference sequence). Trimming took 5 bases from V and 4 from J, leaving 12 bases between them. The CDR3 DNA follows: TGTGCCAGCAGTCCGTATCAGTTGTACAATGAGCAGTTCTTC. It is translated as CASSPYQLYNEQFF.

This clonotype came up a few times. This rearrangement joins TRBV18 to TRBJ2-1, with 9 bases lining up with TRBD1. After removal of 3 bases from V and 4 bases from J, the junction contained 13 bases not matched to a gene. Germline CDR1 and CDR2: KGHSH and LQKENI. This CDR3 comprises 18 residues. CDR3 sequence: CASSPIGSGDRVYNEQFF. The CDR3 coding sequence is TGTGCCAGCTCACCGATCGGGTCAGGGGACAGGGTGTACAATGAGCAGTTCTTC.

The J gene is TRBJ2-1, the V gene TRBV18; D is unclear. CDR1 is KGHSH and CDR2 is LQKENI in the germline V gene. The CDR3 runs to 15 residues. V was trimmed by 3 bases and J by 1 base, leaving 10 bases between them. The CDR3 reads CASSPESVSYNEQFF. CDR3 DNA: TGTGCCAGCTCACCCGAGAGCGTTTCCTACAATGAGCAGTTCTTC.

V gene TRBV5-1 combines with J gene TRBJ2-3; 9 nucleotides align to TRBD1. Germline lookup yields CDR1 SGHRS and CDR2 YFSETQ. The length of the CDR3 is 15 residues. Trimming cost V 1 base and J 5 bases; bases outside gene matches: 5. CDR3 DNA sequence: TGCGCCAGCAGCTTGACAGGGGGCGAGGAAGATACGCAGTATTTT. It yields the protein CASSLTGGEEDTQYF. The variable domain in full, completed from reference TRBV5-1 and TRBJ2-3, reads KAGVTQTPRYLIKTRGQQVTLSCSPISGHRSVSWYQQTPGQGLQFLFEYFSETQRNKGNFPGRFSGRQFSNSRSEMNVSTLELGDSALYLCASSLTGGEEDTQYFGPGTRLTVL.

J is TRBJ2-2 and V is TRBV28, with 7 bases lining up with TRBD1. The germline V gene encodes CDR1 MDHEN and CDR2 SYDVKM. V trimming: 6 bases; J trimming: 4 bases; junction bases outside the gene matches: 8. The CDR3 has 15 residues. CDR3 region: CASRVWDSPTGELFF. CDR3 DNA sequence: TGTGCCAGCAGGGTGTGGGACAGTCCCACCGGGGAGCTGTTTTTT.

The rearrangement uses TRBV12-3 or TRBV12-4 and TRBJ2-2; no definite D call. Trimming left V 7 bases short and J 6 bases short, with 15 bases between. The CDR3 is made up of 14 amino acids. The CDR3 DNA is TGTGCCAGCACACCCCTGGGGTCCCCCGGGGAGCTGTTTTTT. This sequence encodes CASTPLGSPGELFF.

This clonotype occurred a few times. The gene calls are TRBV7-9 and TRBJ2-1, with D possibly TRBD2 on 5 matching bases. V shed 2 bases and J shed 10 bases, with 15 bases lying between them. CDR3 length: 14 residues. Germline lookup yields CDR1 SEHNR and CDR2 FQNEAQ (reference sequence). CDR3 sequence reads: CASSLTARVGEQFF. The CDR3 region has the DNA TGTGCCAGCAGCTTAACGGCGCGGGTAGGAGAGCAGTTCTTC.

The CDR3 loop reads CASKRVASTDTQYF. DNA of the CDR3: TGTGCCAGCAAACGAGTCGCTAGCACAGATACGCAGTATTTT. The genes are TRBV6-2 or TRBV6-3 and TRBJ2-3; D unclear. CDR1 is MNHEY and CDR2 is SVGEGT in the germline V gene. The CDR3 covers 14 residues. Trimming removed 7 bases from V and 0 bases from J, with 11 bases in between.

The V and J genes are TRBV20-1 and TRBJ1-2; possible D gene TRBD1, 6 bases. Germline values: CDR1 DFQATT, CDR2 SNEGSKA (reference sequence). This CDR3 spans 12 amino acids. Written as DNA, the CDR3 is TGCAGAGGGGATGTAGGGGGCTATGGCTACACCTTC. Translated: CRGDVGGYGYTF.

On this clonotype itself: This may be a read error, as it is one base from a much larger clone. The V and J genes are TRBV6-6 and TRBJ1-5, with 9 bases aligning to TRBD1. The length of the CDR3 is 15 residues. The germline gives CDR1 MNHNY, CDR2 SVGAGI (reference sequence). The CDR3 is CASSPGQGKRQPQQF. Written as DNA, the CDR3 is TGTGCCAGCAGCCCCGGACAGGGGAAAAGGCAGCCCCAGCAATTT.

This clonotype was picked up a small number of times. This chain uses TRBV7-9 with TRBJ2-7; 11 nucleotides align to TRBD1. V trimming: 6 bases; J trimming: 2 bases; junction bases outside the gene matches: 12. Germline lookup yields CDR1 SEHNR and CDR2 FQNEAQ (reference sequence). CDR3 length: 17 residues. CDR3 nucleotides: TGTGCCAGCAGTTACCCCACTGAGGGACAGGGGGCCTACGAGCAGTACGTC. Its translation: CASSYPTEGQGAYEQYV.

This chain links TRBV5-4 with TRBJ2-6; no firm D call. V lost 6 bases to trimming and J lost 4 bases, with 8 bases between them. Germline V gene lookup returns CDR1 SGHNT and CDR2 YYREEE (reference sequence). There are 13 residues in the CDR3. The DNA for the CDR3 is TGTGCCAGCAAGGGCTCCGGGGCCAACGTCCTGACTTTC. It yields the protein CASKGSGANVLTF.

This clonotype was observed a few times. The J gene is TRBJ2-2, the V gene TRBV7-2, with D unresolved. The V gene's germline CDR1 is SGHTA and CDR2 FQGNSA. V was clipped by 7 bases and J by 2 bases, with 11 bases between them. The CDR3 runs to 14 residues. The chain's CDR3 is CASNRLGNTGELFF. The CDR3 DNA reads as TGTGCCAGCAACAGACTGGGAAACACCGGGGAGCTGTTTTTT. The full variable domain, with the rest looked up from reference TRBV7-2 and TRBJ2-2, is GAGVSQSPSNKVTEKGKDVELRCDPISGHTALYWYRQSLGQGLEFLIYFQGNSAPDKSGLPSDRFSAERTGGSVSTLTIQRTQQEDSAVYLCASNRLGNTGELFFGEGSRLTVL.

The chain joins TRBV9 to TRBJ2-6, with D possibly matching TRBD1 (5 bases). Trimming took off 3 bases at V and 0 bases at J, with 7 bases between the two ends. This CDR3 region has 15 residues. The germline V gene has CDR1 SGDLS and CDR2 YYNGEE. CDR3 nucleotides: TGTGCCAGCAGCGCCCAGGGCTCTGGGGCCAACGTCCTGACTTTC. Protein product: CASSAQGSGANVLTF.

This clonotype has only a few counts. The rearrangement uses TRBV9 and TRBJ2-3, with D unresolved. Germline V gene sequence: CDR1 SGDLS, CDR2 YYNGEE. CDR3 length: 14 amino acids. V was clipped by 0 bases and J by 2 bases, with 7 bases between them. The CDR3 sequence is CASSVVWNTDTQYF. The CDR3 DNA is TGTGCCAGCAGCGTAGTTTGGAACACAGATACGCAGTATTTT. Filled out from reference TRBV9 and TRBJ2-3, the complete variable domain reads DSGVTQTPKHLITATGQRVTLRCSPRSGDLSVYWYQQSLDQGLQFLIQYYNGEERAKGNILERFSAQQFPDLHSELNLSSLELGDSALYFCASSVVWNTDTQYFGPGTRLTVL.